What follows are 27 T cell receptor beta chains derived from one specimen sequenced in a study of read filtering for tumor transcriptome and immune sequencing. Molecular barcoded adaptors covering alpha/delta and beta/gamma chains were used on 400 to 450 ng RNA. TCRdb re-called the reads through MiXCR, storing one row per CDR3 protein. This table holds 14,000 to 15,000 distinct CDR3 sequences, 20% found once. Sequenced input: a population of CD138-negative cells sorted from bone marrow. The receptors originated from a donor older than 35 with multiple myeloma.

The CDR3 reads CASASGTKEQETQYF. Written as DNA, the CDR3 is TGCGCCAGCGCCTCTGGGACTAAAGAACAAGAGACCCAGTACTTC. This sequence joins TRBV5-1 and TRBJ2-5, with TRBD2 matching 7 bases. Germline CDR1 and CDR2: SGHRS and YFSETQ. The CDR3 is made up of 15 amino acids. Trimming cost V 7 bases and J 2 bases; bases outside gene matches: 11.

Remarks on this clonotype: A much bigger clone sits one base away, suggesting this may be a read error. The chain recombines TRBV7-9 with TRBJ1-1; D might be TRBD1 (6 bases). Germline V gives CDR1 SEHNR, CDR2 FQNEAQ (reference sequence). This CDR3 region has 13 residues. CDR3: CASSLKRDTETFF. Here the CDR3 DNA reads TGTGCCAGCAGCTTAAAGCGGGACACTGAAACTTTCTTT. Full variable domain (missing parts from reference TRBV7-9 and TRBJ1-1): DTGVSQNPRHKITKRGQNVTFRCDPISEHNRLYWYRQTLGQGPEFLTYFQNEAQLEKSRLLSDRFSAERPKGSFSTLEIQRTEQGDSAMYLCASSLKRDTETFFGQGTRLTVV.

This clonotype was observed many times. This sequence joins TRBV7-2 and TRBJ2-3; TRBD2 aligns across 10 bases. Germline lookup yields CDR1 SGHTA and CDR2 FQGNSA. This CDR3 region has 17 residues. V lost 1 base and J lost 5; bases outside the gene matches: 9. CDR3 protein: CASSLGPAGGLVDTQYF. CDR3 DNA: TGTGCCAGCAGCTTAGGGCCAGCGGGGGGGCTTGTAGATACGCAGTATTTT.

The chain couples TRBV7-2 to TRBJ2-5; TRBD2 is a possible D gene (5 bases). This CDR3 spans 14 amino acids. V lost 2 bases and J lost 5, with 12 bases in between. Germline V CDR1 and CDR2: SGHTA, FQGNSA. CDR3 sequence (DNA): TGTGCCAGCAGCTTACGGGGTAGCCGCGAGACCCAGTACTTC. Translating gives CASSLRGSRETQYF.

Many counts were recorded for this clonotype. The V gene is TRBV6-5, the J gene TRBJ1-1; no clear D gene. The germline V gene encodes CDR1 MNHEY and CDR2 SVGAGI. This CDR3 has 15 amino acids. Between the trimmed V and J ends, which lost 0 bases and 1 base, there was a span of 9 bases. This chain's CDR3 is CASSYSIGGNTEAFF. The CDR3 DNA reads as TGTGCCAGCAGTTACTCGATCGGCGGGAACACTGAAGCTTTCTTT.

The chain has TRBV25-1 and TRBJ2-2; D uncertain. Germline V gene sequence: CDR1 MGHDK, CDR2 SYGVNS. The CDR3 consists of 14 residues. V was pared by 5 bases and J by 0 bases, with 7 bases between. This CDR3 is CASSKVPNTGELFF. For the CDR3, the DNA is TGTGCCAGCAGTAAGGTCCCGAACACCGGGGAGCTGTTTTTT. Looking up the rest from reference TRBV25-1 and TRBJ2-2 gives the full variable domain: EADIYQTPRYLVIGTGKKITLECSQTMGHDKMYWYQQDPGMELHLIHYSYGVNSTEKGDLSSESTVSRIRTEHFPLTLESARPSHTSQYLCASSKVPNTGELFFGEGSRLTVL.

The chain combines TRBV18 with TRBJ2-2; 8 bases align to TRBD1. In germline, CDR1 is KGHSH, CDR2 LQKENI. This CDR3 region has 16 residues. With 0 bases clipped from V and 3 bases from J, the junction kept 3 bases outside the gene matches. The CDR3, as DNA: TGTGCCAGCTCACCACCGACAGGGGCTGACACCGGGGAGCTGTTTTTT. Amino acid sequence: CASSPPTGADTGELFF.

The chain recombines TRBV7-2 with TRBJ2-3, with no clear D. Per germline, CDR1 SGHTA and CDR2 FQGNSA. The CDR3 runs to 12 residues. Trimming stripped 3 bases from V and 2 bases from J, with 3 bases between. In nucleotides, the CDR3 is TGTGCCAGCAGCTTTAACACAGATACGCAGTATTTT. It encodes CASSFNTDTQYF.

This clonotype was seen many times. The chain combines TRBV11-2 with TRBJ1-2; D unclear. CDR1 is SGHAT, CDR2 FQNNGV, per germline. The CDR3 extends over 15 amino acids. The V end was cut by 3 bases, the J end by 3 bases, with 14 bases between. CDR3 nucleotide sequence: TGTGCCAGCAGCTTTGGGTCGGGCAGCCACTATGGCTACACCTTC. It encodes CASSFGSGSHYGYTF.

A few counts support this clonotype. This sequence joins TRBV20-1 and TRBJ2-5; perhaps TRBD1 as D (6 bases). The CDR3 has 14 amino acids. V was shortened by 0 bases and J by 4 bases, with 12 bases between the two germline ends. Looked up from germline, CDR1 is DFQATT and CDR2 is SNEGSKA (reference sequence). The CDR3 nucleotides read TGCAGTGCTAGAGAGTCAGGGGTGAGAGAGACCCAGTACTTC. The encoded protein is CSARESGVRETQYF.

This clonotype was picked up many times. This chain's CDR3 is CASSLDLARWDEQFF. CDR3 nucleotide sequence: TGCGCCAGCAGCTTGGACCTAGCGAGATGGGATGAGCAGTTCTTC. The V gene is TRBV5-1, the J gene TRBJ2-1, with a possible D match to TRBD2 (6 bases). The CDR3 consists of 15 residues. V was shortened by 0 bases and J by 8 bases, with 15 bases between the two germline ends. Germline assignment: CDR1 SGHRS and CDR2 YFSETQ.

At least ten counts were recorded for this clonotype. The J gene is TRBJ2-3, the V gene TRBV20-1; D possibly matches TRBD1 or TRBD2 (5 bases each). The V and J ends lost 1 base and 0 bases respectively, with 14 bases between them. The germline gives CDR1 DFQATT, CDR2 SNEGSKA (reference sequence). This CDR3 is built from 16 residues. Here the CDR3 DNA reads TGCAGTGCTAGAGTTCGGGGACGTTTTAGCACAGATACGCAGTATTTT. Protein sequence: CSARVRGRFSTDTQYF.

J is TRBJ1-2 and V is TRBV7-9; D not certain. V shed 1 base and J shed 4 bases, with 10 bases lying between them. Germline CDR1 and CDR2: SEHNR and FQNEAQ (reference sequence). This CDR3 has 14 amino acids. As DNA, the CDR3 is TGTGCCAGCAGCTTAGGGGGAATGGTCTATGGCTACACCTTC. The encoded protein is CASSLGGMVYGYTF.

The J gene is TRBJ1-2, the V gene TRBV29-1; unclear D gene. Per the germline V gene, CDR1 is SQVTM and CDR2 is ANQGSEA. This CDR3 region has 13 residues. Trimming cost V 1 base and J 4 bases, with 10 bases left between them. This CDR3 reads CSVEGGGGYGYTF. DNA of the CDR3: TGCAGCGTTGAAGGTGGCGGTGGCTATGGCTACACCTTC. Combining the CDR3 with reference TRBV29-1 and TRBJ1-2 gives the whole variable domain SAVISQKPSRDICQRGTSLTIQCQVDSQVTMMFWYRQQPGQSLTLIATANQGSEATYESGFVIDKFPISRPNLTFSTLTVSNMSPEDSSIYLCSVEGGGGYGYTFGSGTRLTVV.

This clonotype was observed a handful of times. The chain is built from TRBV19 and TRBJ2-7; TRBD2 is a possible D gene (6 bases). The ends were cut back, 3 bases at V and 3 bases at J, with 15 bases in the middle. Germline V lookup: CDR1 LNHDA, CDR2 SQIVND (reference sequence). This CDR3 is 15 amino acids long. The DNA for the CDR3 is TGTGCCAGTAGTATCATGGCGGGGTCGTTCTACGAGCAGTACTTC. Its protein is CASSIMAGSFYEQYF.

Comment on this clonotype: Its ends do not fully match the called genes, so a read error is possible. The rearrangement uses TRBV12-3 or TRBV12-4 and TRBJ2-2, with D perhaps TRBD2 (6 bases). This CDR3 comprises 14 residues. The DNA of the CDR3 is TGTGCCAACAGTTTATCCGCGGGATACGGAGAGCTGTTTTTT. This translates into CANSLSAGYGELFF.

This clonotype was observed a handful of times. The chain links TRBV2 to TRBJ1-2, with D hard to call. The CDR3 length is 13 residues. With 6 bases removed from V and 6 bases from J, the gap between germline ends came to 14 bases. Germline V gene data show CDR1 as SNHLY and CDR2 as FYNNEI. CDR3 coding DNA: TGTGCCAGCAGGGCAGACTTTACTGATGGCTACACCTTC. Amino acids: CASRADFTDGYTF.

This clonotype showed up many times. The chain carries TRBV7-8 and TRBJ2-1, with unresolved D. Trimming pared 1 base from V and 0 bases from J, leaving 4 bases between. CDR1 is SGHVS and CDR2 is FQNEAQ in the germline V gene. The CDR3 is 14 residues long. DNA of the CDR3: TGTGCCAGCAGCTTAGGGAGCTCCTACAATGAGCAGTTCTTC. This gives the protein CASSLGSSYNEQFF.

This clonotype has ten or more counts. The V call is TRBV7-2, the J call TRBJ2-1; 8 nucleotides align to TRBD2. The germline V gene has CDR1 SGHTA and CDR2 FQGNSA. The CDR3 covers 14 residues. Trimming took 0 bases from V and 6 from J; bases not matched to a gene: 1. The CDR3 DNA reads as TGTGCCAGCAGCTTAGCAGCGGGAGCCAATGAGCAGTTCTTC. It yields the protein CASSLAAGANEQFF. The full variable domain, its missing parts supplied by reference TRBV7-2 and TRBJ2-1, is GAGVSQSPSNKVTEKGKDVELRCDPISGHTALYWYRQSLGQGLEFLIYFQGNSAPDKSGLPSDRFSAERTGGSVSTLTIQRTQQEDSAVYLCASSLAAGANEQFFGPGTRLTVL.

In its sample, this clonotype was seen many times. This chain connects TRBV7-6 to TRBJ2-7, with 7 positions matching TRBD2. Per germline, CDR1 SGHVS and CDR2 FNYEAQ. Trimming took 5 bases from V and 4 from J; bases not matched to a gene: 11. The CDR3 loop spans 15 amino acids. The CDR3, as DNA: TGTGCCAGCAGCCTGAGCGCGGGAGAAGGATACGAGCAGTACTTC. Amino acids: CASSLSAGEGYEQYF.

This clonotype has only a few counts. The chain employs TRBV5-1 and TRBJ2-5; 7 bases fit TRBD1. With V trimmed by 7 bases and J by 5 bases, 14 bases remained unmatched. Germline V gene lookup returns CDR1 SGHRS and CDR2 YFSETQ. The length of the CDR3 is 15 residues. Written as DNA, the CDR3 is TGCGCCAGCGATAAGGGGGCAGGAGCCATGGAGACCCAGTACTTC. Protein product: CASDKGAGAMETQYF.

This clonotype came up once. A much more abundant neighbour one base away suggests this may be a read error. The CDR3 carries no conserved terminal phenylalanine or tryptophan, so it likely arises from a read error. The CDR3 DNA reads TGTGCCAGCAGTCCAGGGATTGGAGCTTTCCTT. Amino acids: CASSPGIGAFL. The chain recombines TRBV6-6 with TRBJ1-1; D possibly corresponds to TRBD1 (5 bases). Germline V gene sequence: CDR1 MNHNY, CDR2 SVGAGI (reference sequence). This CDR3 is 11 amino acids long. V dropped 5 bases and J dropped 10 bases, with 11 bases sitting between them.

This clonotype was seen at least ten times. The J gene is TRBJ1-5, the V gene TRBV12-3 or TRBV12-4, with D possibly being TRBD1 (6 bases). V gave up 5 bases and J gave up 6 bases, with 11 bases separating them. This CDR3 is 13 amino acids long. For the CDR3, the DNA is TGTGCCAGCAGTGATACAGGGATTCAGCCCCAGCATTTT. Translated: CASSDTGIQPQHF.

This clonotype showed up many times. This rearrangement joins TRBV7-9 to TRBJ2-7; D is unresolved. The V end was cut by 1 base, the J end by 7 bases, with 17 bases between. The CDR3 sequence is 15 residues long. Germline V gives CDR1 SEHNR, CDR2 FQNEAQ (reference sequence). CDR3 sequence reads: CASSLGARFGEEQYF. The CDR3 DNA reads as TGTGCCAGCAGCTTAGGGGCCAGGTTTGGAGAGGAGCAGTACTTC.

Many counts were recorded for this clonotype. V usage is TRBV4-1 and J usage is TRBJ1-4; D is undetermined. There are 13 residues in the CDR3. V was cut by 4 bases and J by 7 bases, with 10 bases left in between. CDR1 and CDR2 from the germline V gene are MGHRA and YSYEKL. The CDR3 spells CASSRLRGEKLFF. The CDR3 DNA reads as TGCGCCAGCAGCCGTCTCAGAGGTGAAAAACTGTTTTTT.

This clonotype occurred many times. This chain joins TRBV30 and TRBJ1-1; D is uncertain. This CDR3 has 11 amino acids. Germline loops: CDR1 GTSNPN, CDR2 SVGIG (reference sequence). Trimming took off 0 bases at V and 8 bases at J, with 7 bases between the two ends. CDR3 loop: CAWSVLAEAFF. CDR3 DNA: TGTGCCTGGAGTGTCTTGGCGGAAGCTTTCTTT.

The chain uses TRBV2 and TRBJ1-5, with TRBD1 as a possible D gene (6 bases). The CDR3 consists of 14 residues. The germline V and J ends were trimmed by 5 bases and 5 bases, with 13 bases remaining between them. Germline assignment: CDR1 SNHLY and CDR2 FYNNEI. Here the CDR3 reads CASSPGHTYQPQHF. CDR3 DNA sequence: TGTGCCAGCAGTCCGGGACACACTTATCAGCCCCAGCATTTT.